The present entry profiles one T cell receptor beta chain with its context. Looked up from germline, CDR1 is GTSNPN and CDR2 is SVGIG (reference sequence). The CDR3 spans 19 residues. V dropped 7 bases and J dropped 4; count of bases not matched to a gene: 22. These data originate in a study of shared clonotypes between healthy human individuals. Data came from immunoSEQ multiplex PCR; TCRdb stores just in-frame clones and leaves some out. Here the sample spans around 370,000 clones, around 96% being singletons. This sequence joins TRBV30 and TRBJ2-1; the match to TRBD2 covers 10 bases. Material for sequencing was memory CD8+ T cells sorted from blood. Described subset: CD45RO+ cells pooled with CCR7-negative TemRA cells. This receptor was identified in a man aged 25-45 years in good health. CDR3 DNA: TGTGCCTCCAATCACCTAGCGGGAGCCCCTCTAAGCCCGTACAATGAGCAGTTCTTC. As protein: CASNHLAGAPLSPYNEQFF.